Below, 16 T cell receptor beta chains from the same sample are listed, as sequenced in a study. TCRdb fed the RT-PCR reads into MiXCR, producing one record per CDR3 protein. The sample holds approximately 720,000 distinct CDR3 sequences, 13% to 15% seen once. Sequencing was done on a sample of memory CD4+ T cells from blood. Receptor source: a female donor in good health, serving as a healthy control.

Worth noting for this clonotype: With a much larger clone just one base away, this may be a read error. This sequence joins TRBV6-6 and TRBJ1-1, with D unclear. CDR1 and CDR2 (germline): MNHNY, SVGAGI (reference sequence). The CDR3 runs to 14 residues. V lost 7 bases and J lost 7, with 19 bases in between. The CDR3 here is CASTNGNKAGEAFF. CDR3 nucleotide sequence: TGTGCCAGCACCAACGGAAACAAGGCGGGTGAAGCTTTCTTT.

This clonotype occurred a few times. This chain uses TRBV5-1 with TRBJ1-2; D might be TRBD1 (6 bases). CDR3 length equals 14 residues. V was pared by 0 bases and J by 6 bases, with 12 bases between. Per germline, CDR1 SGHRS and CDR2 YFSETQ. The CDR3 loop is CASSLESGVDGYTF. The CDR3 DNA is TGCGCCAGCAGCTTGGAGTCAGGGGTAGATGGCTACACCTTC.

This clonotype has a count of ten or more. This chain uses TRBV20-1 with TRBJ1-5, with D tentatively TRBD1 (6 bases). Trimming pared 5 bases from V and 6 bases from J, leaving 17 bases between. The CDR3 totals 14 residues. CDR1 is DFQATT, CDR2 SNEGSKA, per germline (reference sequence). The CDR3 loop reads CSAGRQVWGQPQHF. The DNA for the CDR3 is TGCAGTGCTGGACGACAGGTATGGGGTCAGCCCCAGCATTTT.

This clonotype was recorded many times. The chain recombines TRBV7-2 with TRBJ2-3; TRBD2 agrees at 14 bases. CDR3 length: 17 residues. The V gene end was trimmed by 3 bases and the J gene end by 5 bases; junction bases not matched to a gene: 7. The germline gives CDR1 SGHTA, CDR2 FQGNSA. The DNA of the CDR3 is TGTGCCAGCAGCTTGTGGGGACTAGCGGGAGAGGGAGATACGCAGTATTTT. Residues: CASSLWGLAGEGDTQYF.

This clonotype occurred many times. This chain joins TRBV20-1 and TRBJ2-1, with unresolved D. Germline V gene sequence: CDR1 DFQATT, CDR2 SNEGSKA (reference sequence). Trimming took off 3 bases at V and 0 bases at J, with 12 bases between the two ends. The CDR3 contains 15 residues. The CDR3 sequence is CSASQVPTSYNEQFF. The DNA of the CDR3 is TGCAGTGCTAGTCAGGTTCCCACCTCCTACAATGAGCAGTTCTTC.

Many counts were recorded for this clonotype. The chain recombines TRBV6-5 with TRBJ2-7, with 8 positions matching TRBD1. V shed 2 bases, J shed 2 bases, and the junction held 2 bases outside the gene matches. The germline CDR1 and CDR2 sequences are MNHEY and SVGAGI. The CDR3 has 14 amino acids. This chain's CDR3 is CASSYGQGAYEQYF. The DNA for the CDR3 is TGTGCCAGCAGTTACGGACAGGGTGCCTACGAGCAGTACTTC.

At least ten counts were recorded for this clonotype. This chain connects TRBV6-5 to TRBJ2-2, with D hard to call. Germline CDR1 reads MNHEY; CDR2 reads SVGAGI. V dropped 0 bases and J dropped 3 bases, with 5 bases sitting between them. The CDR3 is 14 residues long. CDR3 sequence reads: CASSYSYYTGELFF. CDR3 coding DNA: TGTGCCAGCAGTTACTCCTATTACACCGGGGAGCTGTTTTTT.

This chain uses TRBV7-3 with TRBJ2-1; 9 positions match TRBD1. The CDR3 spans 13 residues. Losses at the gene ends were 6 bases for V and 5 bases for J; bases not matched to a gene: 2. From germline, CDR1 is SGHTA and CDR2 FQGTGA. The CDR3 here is CASRRTGDNEQFF. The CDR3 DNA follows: TGTGCCAGCAGACGGACAGGGGACAATGAGCAGTTCTTC.

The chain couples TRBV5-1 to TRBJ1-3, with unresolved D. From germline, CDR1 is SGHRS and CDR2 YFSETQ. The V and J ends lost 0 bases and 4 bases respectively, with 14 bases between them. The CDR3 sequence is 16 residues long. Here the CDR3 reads CASSLGHSIPGNTIYF. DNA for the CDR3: TGCGCCAGCAGCTTGGGCCACAGCATCCCAGGAAACACCATATATTTT.

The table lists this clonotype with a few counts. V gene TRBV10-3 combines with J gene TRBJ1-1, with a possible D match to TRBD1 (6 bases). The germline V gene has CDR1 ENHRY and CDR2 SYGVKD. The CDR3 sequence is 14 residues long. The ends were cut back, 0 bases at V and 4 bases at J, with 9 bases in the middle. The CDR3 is CAISESPDSTEAFF. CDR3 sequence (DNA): TGTGCCATCAGTGAGTCTCCGGACAGCACTGAAGCTTTCTTT.

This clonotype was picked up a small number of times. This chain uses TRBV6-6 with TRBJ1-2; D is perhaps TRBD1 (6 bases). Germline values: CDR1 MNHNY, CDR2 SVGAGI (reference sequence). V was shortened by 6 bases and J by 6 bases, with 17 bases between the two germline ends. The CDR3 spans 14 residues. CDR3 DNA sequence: TGTGCCAGCAGATTCAACAGGGAAGTCGATGGCTACACCTTC. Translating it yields CASRFNREVDGYTF.

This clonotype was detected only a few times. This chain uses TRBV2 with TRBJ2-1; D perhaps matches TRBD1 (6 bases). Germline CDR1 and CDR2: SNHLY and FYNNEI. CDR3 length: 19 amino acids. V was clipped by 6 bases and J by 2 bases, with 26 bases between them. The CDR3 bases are TGTGCCAGCAGCGAACCCGCACAGGGTCGTACCAAAACCTACAATGAGCAGTTCTTC. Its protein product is CASSEPAQGRTKTYNEQFF.

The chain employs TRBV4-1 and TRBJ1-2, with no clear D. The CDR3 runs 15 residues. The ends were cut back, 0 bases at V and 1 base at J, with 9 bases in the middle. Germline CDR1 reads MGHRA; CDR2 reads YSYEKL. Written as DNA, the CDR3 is TGCGCCAGCAGCCAAGAAGAACAGTTTAACTATGGCTACACCTTC. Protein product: CASSQEEQFNYGYTF.

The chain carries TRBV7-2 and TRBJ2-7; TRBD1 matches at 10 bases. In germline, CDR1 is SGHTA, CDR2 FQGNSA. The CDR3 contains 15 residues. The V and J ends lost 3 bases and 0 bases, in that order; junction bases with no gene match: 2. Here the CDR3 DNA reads TGTGCCAGCAGCTTCGGACAGGGGGGCTCCTACGAGCAGTACTTC. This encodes CASSFGQGGSYEQYF. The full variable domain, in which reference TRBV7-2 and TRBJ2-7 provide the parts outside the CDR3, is GAGVSQSPSNKVTEKGKDVELRCDPISGHTALYWYRQSLGQGLEFLIYFQGNSAPDKSGLPSDRFSAERTGGSVSTLTIQRTQQEDSAVYLCASSFGQGGSYEQYFGPGTRLTVT.

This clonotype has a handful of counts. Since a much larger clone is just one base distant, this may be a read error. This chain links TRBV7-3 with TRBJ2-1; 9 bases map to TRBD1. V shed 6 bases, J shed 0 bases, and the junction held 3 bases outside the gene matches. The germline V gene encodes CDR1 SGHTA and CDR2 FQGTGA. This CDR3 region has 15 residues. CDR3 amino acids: CASRSTGGSYNEQFF. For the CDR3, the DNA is TGTGCCAGCAGGTCGACAGGGGGCTCCTACAATGAGCAGTTCTTC.

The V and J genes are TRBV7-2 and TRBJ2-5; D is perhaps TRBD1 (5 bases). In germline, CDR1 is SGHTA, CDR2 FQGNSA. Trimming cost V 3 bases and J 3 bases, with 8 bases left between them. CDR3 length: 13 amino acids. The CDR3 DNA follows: TGTGCCAGCAGCTTCACCAGGGAAGAGACCCAGTACTTC. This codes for CASSFTREETQYF.